Below are 11 T cell receptor beta chains sequenced from a single sample in a study of T-cell reconstitution after alpha-beta-depleted transplantation in children. A library of TCRbeta sequences, prepared with unique molecular identifiers, was generated. TCRdb fed the PCR reads into MiXCR, producing one record per CDR3 protein. The sample consists of approximately 120,000 distinct CDR3 sequences, 8% to 10% of them appearing once. The sample in question was PBMCs, mostly from graft donor cells, obtained 180 days after TCRalphabeta/CD19-depleted stem cell transplant. These TCRs come from a girl under three years old who had a stem cell transplant for combined immunodeficiency, so the T cells may come from the graft donor.

V and J are TRBV24-1 and TRBJ2-7; tentatively, D is TRBD1 (6 bases). CDR1 KGHDR and CDR2 SFDVKD come from the germline V gene. Trimming removed 3 bases at V and 0 bases at J, with 11 bases between. CDR3 size: 15 residues. CDR3 residues: CATSDTRDTSYEQYF. In DNA, the CDR3 is TGTGCCACCAGTGATACCCGGGACACCTCCTACGAGCAGTACTTC.

Only a few counts were recorded for this clonotype. V usage is TRBV15 and J usage is TRBJ2-4; TRBD1 might be the D (6 bases). The CDR3 totals 17 residues. Germline lookup yields CDR1 LNHNV and CDR2 YYDKDF (reference sequence). V was clipped by 3 bases and J by 7 bases, with 22 bases between them. The DNA for the CDR3 is TGTGCCACCAGCAGGTTCACCATCGCGACAGGTTGGAACATTCAGTACTTC. Translated: CATSRFTIATGWNIQYF. The full variable domain, its missing parts supplied by reference TRBV15 and TRBJ2-4, is DAMVIQNPRYQVTQFGKPVTLSCSQTLNHNVMYWYQQKSSQAPKLLFHYYDKDFNNEADTPDNFQSRRPNTSFCFLDIRSPGLGDTAMYLCATSRFTIATGWNIQYFGAGTRLSVL.

This clonotype has at least ten counts. The chain recombines TRBV29-1 with TRBJ2-2; possible D gene TRBD1, 6 bases. Deletions cut 8 bases from V and 3 bases from J, with 10 bases between. This CDR3 comprises 12 residues. Germline CDR1 is SQVTM and CDR2 is ANQGSEA. DNA of the CDR3: TGCAGCTCGGCAGGGGACACCGGGGAGCTGTTTTTT. Translating it yields CSSAGDTGELFF.

This clonotype was seen repeatedly, ten times or more. The chain employs TRBV6-1 and TRBJ1-6, with D perhaps matching TRBD1 (6 bases). V was shortened by 7 bases and J by 7 bases, with 17 bases between the two germline ends. Germline assignment: CDR1 MNHNS and CDR2 SASEGT. This CDR3 contains 15 residues. In DNA, the CDR3 is TGTGCCAGCACCTTGGGGGCCAGGGCCAATTCACCCCTCCACTTT. The encoded protein is CASTLGARANSPLHF.

This clonotype was observed many times. J is TRBJ2-7 and V is TRBV18; D possibly uses TRBD1 or TRBD2 (5 bases each). Looked up from germline, CDR1 is KGHSH and CDR2 is LQKENI. The V gene lost 3 bases and the J gene lost 5 bases, with 8 bases spanning the gap. The CDR3 is 12 residues long. For the CDR3, the DNA is TGTGCCAGCTCACCTCTGGGGGACGAGCAGTACTTC. This encodes CASSPLGDEQYF.

This clonotype was seen ten or more times. The chain combines TRBV20-1 with TRBJ2-3; 7 positions match TRBD2. V shed 5 bases and J 0 bases; nucleotides not matched to a gene: 8. CDR3 size: 15 residues. Germline V gene sequence: CDR1 DFQATT, CDR2 SNEGSKA (reference sequence). CDR3 amino acids: CSAPRLGGSTDTQYF. CDR3 bases: TGCAGTGCTCCGCGCTTGGGGGGGAGCACAGATACGCAGTATTTT.

Many counts were recorded for this clonotype. The CDR3 DNA follows: TGCAGCGTTGACCGTCAGGGAGTTGGCACAGATACGCAGTATTTT. Protein product: CSVDRQGVGTDTQYF. The chain links TRBV29-1 to TRBJ2-3; D is perhaps TRBD1 or TRBD2 (5 bases each). CDR3 length: 15 residues. Germline V gene data show CDR1 as SQVTM and CDR2 as ANQGSEA. Trimming took off 3 bases at V and 1 base at J, with 14 bases between the two ends.

This clonotype was recorded only once. The chain carries TRBV27 and TRBJ2-7; D not certain. Trimming took 4 bases from V and 2 from J, leaving 12 bases between them. Germline assignment: CDR1 MNHEY and CDR2 SMNVEV (reference sequence). CDR3 length equals 14 residues. The CDR3 DNA follows: TGTGCCAGCAGTTCCCGGCCAGGACCCTACGAGCAGTACTTC. Translated: CASSSRPGPYEQYF.

In this sample, this clonotype turned up a few times. The chain uses TRBV7-2 and TRBJ2-4; 8 positions agree with TRBD1. Germline assignment: CDR1 SGHTA and CDR2 FQGNSA. The CDR3 is 16 amino acids. The V and J ends lost 3 bases and 4 bases, in that order; junction bases with no gene match: 8. The CDR3 sequence: CASSFRDGTGKNIQYF. The CDR3 DNA reads TGTGCCAGCAGCTTCCGAGATGGGACAGGAAAAAACATTCAGTACTTC.

V usage is TRBV6-2 or TRBV6-3 and J usage is TRBJ1-4; TRBD1 matches 7 bases. The CDR3 is made up of 16 amino acids. V lost 6 bases and J lost 5; bases outside the gene matches: 12. Germline CDR1 and CDR2: MNHEY and SVGEGT. The CDR3, as DNA: TGTGCCAGCAGCCGGGCAGGGGGGAGAACGAATGAAAAACTGTTTTTT. Encoded protein: CASSRAGGRTNEKLFF.

This clonotype has at least ten counts. The V gene is TRBV7-9, the J gene TRBJ1-2; TRBD1 aligns across 7 bases. Germline assignment: CDR1 SEHNR and CDR2 FQNEAQ (reference sequence). This CDR3 region has 14 residues. The V segment lost 3 bases and the J segment 4 bases; nucleotides outside the gene matches: 5. CDR3: CASSLETGLYGYTF. The CDR3 DNA is TGTGCCAGCAGCTTGGAGACAGGGCTCTATGGCTACACCTTC.